This T cell receptor beta chain was profiled in a study of blood T cell repertoires in COVID-19. Profiling relied on immunoSEQ multiplex PCR, and the TCRdb table lists in-frame clones only, not all of them. The sample lists a few hundred thousand clones; 65% to 90% were seen once. This clone was recorded only once. Per the germline V gene, CDR1 is SGHTA and CDR2 is FQGNSA. The CDR3 has 14 amino acids. Trimming cost V 1 base and J 2 bases, with 7 bases left between them. Adults between roughly 18 and 95 years of age took part from fewer than 30 US areas. All recovered Cohort 3 donors got two negative PCRs, got clearance, or saw symptom resolution.

The clonotype was recovered from a woman under 30 who had recovered from COVID-19. This chain links TRBV7-2 with TRBJ2-3, with D unclear. Source material: PBMCs or T cells enriched from blood (not recorded which). Here the CDR3 reads CASSLVANTDTQYF. CDR3 coding DNA: TGTGCCAGCAGCTTAGTAGCTAACACAGATACGCAGTATTTT.